The next 5 T cell receptor beta chains were all read from a single sample in a study of metastatic and nonmetastatic thyroid tumors. Each patient went into thyroid surgery without having received any treatment. TCRdb reprocessed the PCR reads via MiXCR. The sample carries around 19,000 clones, about a sixth recorded once. Sequencing was done on a sample of tumor tissue. Receptors originate from a female donor with papillary thyroid cancer or a benign thyroid nodule (not recorded which). Some clones in this sample may be carry-over from other donors' samples.

As for this clone: A much larger clonotype is one base distant, so this may be a read error. Other DNA sequences in this sample translate to the same CDR3. This chain joins TRBV5-6 and TRBJ2-2; TRBD2 might be the D (5 bases). There are 14 residues in the CDR3. CDR1 is SGHDT, CDR2 YYEEEE, per germline. For the CDR3, the DNA is TGTGCTAGCAGCTTACGGGGTTGGACCGGGGAGCTGTTTTTT. Translation: CASSLRGWTGELFF.

Regarding this clone: A single base separates this from a much larger clone, so it may be a read error. This chain uses TRBV11-2 with TRBJ1-1; D is unclear. Germline CDR1 is SGHAT and CDR2 is FQNNGV. CDR3 length equals 14 residues. The V gene lost 4 bases and the J gene lost 1 base, with 10 bases spanning the gap. The CDR3: CASSSLTPNTEAFF. For the CDR3, the DNA is TGTGCCAGCAGCTCCCTGACCCCGAACACTGAAGCTTTCTTT.

This clone was counted many times. The V gene is TRBV19, the J gene TRBJ2-1; D is possibly TRBD2 (5 bases). Germline CDR1 LNHDA, CDR2 SQIVND (reference sequence). This CDR3 region has 16 residues. V lost 7 bases to trimming and J lost 2 bases, with 18 bases between them. CDR3 amino acids: CASKPPGTRAYNEQFF. The CDR3, as DNA: TGTGCCAGTAAACCCCCAGGCACTAGGGCCTACAATGAGCAGTTCTTC. Full variable domain (rest looked up from reference TRBV19 and TRBJ2-1): DGGITQSPKYLFRKEGQNVTLSCEQNLNHDAMYWYRQDPGQGLRLIYYSQIVNDFQKGDIAEGYSVSREKKESFPLTVTSAQKNPTAFYLCASKPPGTRAYNEQFFGPGTRLTVL.

Sample share makes this clone medium-sized. The V and J genes are TRBV6-1 and TRBJ1-6; maybe TRBD1 (5 bases). This CDR3 comprises 15 residues. Germline CDR1 is MNHNS and CDR2 is SASEGT. V was shortened by 6 bases and J by 7 bases, with 16 bases between the two germline ends. In nucleotides, the CDR3 is TGTGCCAGCAGCGGGAGGTTGGGGGGGAATTCACCCCTCCACTTT. This gives the protein CASSGRLGGNSPLHF.

Concerning this clone itself: One end of the junction does not line up with germline, which may come from a read error. The V call is TRBV12-3 or TRBV12-4, the J call TRBJ2-5; 11 bases are shared with TRBD2. The CDR3 runs to 17 residues. The CDR3 protein is CASSFLLAGGGRDTHYF. Written as DNA, the CDR3 is TGTGCCAGCAGTTTCCTTCTAGCGGGAGGCGGTCGGGATACCCATTACTTC.